The 3 T cell receptor beta chains presented below share a single source sample, sequenced in a study of CXCR3-negative and CXCR3-positive naive CD8 T cells. The authors prepared UMI-labeled TRB cDNA libraries by 5' RACE. TCRdb reanalyzed the 5' RACE reads and collapses them to one entry per CDR3 protein, without DNA. The sample has roughly 60,000 distinct CDR3 sequences. Study observations and caveats: TRB CDR3s were more hydrophobic in CXCR3-positive than in CXCR3-negative naive cells.

These receptors lack a known antigen. Sequencing was performed on naive CXCR3+ CD8+ T cells from blood. Subset meaning: CD45RO-CCR7+CD27+CD95- naive CD8+ T cells expressing CXCR3 (TNR3+). The origin of the receptors is a human donor in good health. Some clones in this sample may be carry-over from other donors' samples.

The chain employs TRBV6-5 and TRBJ1-6; TCRdb returns TRBD1, unconfirmable since there is no DNA. The CDR3 loop spans 17 amino acids. In germline, CDR1 is MNHEY, CDR2 SVGAGI. The CDR3 spells CASSWVWRGRMESPLHF.

The chain has TRBV29-1 and TRBJ1-1; the D call of TRBD1 rests on TCRdb alone, since no DNA is present to check it. CDR1 and CDR2 from the germline V gene are SQVTM and ANQGSEA. The CDR3 is 12 residues long. The CDR3 loop reads CSVETGGTEAFF.

This rearrangement joins TRBV28 to TRBJ2-7; TCRdb returns TRBD1, unconfirmable since there is no DNA. Per the germline V gene, CDR1 is MDHEN and CDR2 is SYDVKM. The CDR3 covers 11 residues. The CDR3 spells CASGVVVGEYF.